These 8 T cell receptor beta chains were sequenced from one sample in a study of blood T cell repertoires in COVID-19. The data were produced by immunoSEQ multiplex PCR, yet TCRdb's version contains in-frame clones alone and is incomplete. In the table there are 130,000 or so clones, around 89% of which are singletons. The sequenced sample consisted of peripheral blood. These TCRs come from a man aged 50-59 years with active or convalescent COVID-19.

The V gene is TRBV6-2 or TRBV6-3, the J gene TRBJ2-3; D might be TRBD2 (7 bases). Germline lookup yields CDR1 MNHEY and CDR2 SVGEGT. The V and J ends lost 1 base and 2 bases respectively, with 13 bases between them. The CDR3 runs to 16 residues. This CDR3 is CASSYLRGPSTDTQYF. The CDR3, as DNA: TGTGCCAGCAGTTACTTGCGGGGGCCGTCCACAGATACGCAGTATTTT.

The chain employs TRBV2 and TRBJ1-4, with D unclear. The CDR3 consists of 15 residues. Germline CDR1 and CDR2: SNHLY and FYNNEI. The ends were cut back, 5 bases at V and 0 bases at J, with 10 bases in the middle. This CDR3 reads CASSREGSTNEKLFF. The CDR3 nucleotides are TGTGCCAGCAGTAGGGAGGGTTCAACTAATGAAAAACTGTTTTTT.

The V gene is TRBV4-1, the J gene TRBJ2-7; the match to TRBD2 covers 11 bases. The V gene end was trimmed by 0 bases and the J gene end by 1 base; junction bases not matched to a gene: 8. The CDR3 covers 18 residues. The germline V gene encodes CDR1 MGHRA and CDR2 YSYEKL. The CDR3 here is CASSQEGGGTSGSYEQYF. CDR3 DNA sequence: TGCGCCAGCAGCCAAGAAGGGGGGGGGACTAGCGGATCCTACGAGCAGTACTTC.

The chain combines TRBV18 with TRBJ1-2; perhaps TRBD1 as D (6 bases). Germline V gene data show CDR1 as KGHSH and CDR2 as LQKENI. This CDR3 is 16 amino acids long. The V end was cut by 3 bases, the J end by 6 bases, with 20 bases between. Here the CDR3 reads CASSPSINAGVNGYTF. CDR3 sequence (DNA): TGTGCCAGCTCACCCTCGATCAATGCAGGGGTCAATGGCTACACCTTC.

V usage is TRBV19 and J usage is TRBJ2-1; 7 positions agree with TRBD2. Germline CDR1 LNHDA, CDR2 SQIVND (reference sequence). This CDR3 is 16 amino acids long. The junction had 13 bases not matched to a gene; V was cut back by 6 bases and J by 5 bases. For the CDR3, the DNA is TGTGCCAGTAGCGCCCTCTCACCTAGCGGAAACAATGAGCAGTTCTTC. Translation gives CASSALSPSGNNEQFF.

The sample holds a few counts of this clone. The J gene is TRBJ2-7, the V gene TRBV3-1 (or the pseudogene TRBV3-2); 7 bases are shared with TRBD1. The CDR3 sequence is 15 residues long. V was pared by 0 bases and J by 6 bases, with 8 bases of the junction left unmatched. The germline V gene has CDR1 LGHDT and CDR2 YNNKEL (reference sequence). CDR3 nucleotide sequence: TGTGCCAGCAGCCAAGATCGCCAGGGGGTTTTCGAGCAGTACTTC. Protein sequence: CASSQDRQGVFEQYF.

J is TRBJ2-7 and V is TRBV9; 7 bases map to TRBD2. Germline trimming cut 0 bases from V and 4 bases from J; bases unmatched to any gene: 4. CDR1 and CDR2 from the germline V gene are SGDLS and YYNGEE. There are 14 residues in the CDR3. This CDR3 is CASSVEGGGYEQYF. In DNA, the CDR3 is TGTGCCAGCAGCGTAGAGGGCGGGGGATACGAGCAGTACTTC.

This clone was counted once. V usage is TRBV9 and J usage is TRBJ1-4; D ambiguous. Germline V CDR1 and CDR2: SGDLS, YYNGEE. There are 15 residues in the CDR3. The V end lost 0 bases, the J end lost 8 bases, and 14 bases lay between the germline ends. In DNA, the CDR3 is TGTGCCAGCAGCGTAGCTGGTTCCGGGTGGGAAAAACTGTTTTTT. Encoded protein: CASSVAGSGWEKLFF.